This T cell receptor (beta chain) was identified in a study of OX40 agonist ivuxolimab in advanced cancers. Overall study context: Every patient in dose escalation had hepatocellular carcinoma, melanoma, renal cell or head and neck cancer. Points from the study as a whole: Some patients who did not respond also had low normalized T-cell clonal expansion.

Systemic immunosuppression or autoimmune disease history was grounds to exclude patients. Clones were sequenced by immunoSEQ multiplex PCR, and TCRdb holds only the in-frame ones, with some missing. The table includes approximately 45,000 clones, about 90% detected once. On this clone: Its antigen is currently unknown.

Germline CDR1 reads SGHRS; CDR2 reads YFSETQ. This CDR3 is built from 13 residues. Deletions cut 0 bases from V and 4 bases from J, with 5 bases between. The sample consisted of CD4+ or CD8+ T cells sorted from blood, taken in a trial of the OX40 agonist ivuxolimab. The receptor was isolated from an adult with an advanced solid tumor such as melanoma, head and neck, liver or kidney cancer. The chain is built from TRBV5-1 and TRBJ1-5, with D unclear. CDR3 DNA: TGCGCCAGCAGCTTGGACCAGAATCAGCCCCAGCATTTT. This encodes CASSLDQNQPQHF.